The 12 T cell receptor beta chains below all came from one sample that was sequenced in a study of early T cells in non-severe SARS-CoV-2 infection. TCRdb independently ran MiXCR on the 5' RACE reads; one entry per CDR3 protein. This table has 68,000 or so distinct CDR3 sequences, about a tenth appearing once. The sequenced material came from whole blood. These TCRs come from an adult who was a healthcare worker with PCR-confirmed SARS-CoV-2 infection or an uninfected control (not recorded which).

This sequence joins TRBV9 and TRBJ2-1, with D possibly TRBD2 on 6 matching bases. V was trimmed by 0 bases and J by 3 bases, leaving 13 bases between them. The CDR3 spans 16 residues. Germline loops: CDR1 SGDLS, CDR2 YYNGEE. CDR3 DNA: TGTGCCAGCAGCGTAGACCTAGCGAGCGTCTACAATGAGCAGTTCTTC. Protein sequence: CASSVDLASVYNEQFF.

This clonotype was seen a handful of times. This chain joins TRBV28 and TRBJ2-7, with D tentatively TRBD2 (6 bases). V lost 10 bases, J lost 2 bases, and 15 bases lay in between. This CDR3 region has 13 residues. Germline-derived CDR1 and CDR2 are MDHEN and SYDVKM. CDR3 region: CATALAFAYEQYF. Written as DNA, the CDR3 is TGTGCCACCGCACTAGCCTTTGCCTACGAGCAGTACTTC.

In its sample, this clonotype was seen many times. The chain couples TRBV7-2 to TRBJ2-7; maybe TRBD2 (6 bases). V dropped 2 bases and J dropped 0 bases, with 8 bases sitting between them. Germline lookup yields CDR1 SGHTA and CDR2 FQGNSA. The CDR3 runs to 14 residues. The CDR3 DNA follows: TGTGCCAGCAGCTTACGGGACTCCTCCTACGAGCAGTACTTC. Protein: CASSLRDSSYEQYF.

This clonotype has just a few counts. This rearrangement joins TRBV21-1 to TRBJ2-3; the table gives TRBD1 as D, unverified against the DNA. TRBV21-1 constitutes a pseudogene. The CDR3 has 16 residues. CDR3 coding DNA: TGTGCCAGCAGCATGGCGGAGACAGGGGGAACAGATACGCAGTATTTT. It yields the protein CASSMAETGGTDTQYF.

This clonotype has more than one count but fewer than ten. The chain combines TRBV11-2 with TRBJ2-7; D not certain. The CDR3 covers 14 residues. Germline CDR1 reads SGHAT; CDR2 reads FQNNGV. Trimming cost V 5 bases and J 2 bases, with 13 bases left between them. The CDR3 here is CASSLTLNAYEQYF. CDR3 DNA: TGTGCCAGCAGCCTGACTTTAAACGCCTACGAGCAGTACTTC.

A few counts support this clonotype. The gene calls are TRBV18 and TRBJ1-1, with D perhaps matching TRBD1 (5 bases). The germline V and J ends were trimmed by 0 bases and 8 bases, with 13 bases remaining between them. Germline V gives CDR1 KGHSH, CDR2 LQKENI. CDR3 size: 14 residues. In nucleotides, the CDR3 is TGTGCCAGCTCACCACCGGCAAGGGGTACAGAAGCTTTCTTT. Its translation: CASSPPARGTEAFF.

The chain combines TRBV20-1 with TRBJ2-3, with D possibly being TRBD2 (6 bases). This CDR3 spans 13 amino acids. The V gene lost 5 bases and the J gene lost 3 bases, with 12 bases spanning the gap. Germline loops: CDR1 DFQATT, CDR2 SNEGSKA (reference sequence). The CDR3 here is CSARYGSTDTQYF. The CDR3 nucleotides are TGCAGTGCTCGCTACGGGAGTACAGATACGCAGTATTTT.

There are many counts of this clonotype. The chain is built from TRBV28 and TRBJ1-1; a weak D match, TRBD1 (5 bases). The CDR3 is made up of 14 amino acids. V dropped 6 bases and J dropped 0 bases, with 11 bases sitting between them. Germline V CDR1 and CDR2: MDHEN, SYDVKM. The CDR3 DNA sequence: TGTGCCAGCAGCTCAGGGAGGGTGAACACTGAAGCTTTCTTT. It codes for CASSSGRVNTEAFF.

The chain uses TRBV7-8 and TRBJ2-1; D may correspond to TRBD1 or TRBD2 (5 bases each). V was shortened by 2 bases and J by 5 bases, with 16 bases between the two germline ends. Per the germline V gene, CDR1 is SGHVS and CDR2 is FQNEAQ. The CDR3 length is 16 residues. Here the CDR3 DNA reads TGTGCCAGCAGCTTATTGTCCGGGACGAGAGACAATGAGCAGTTCTTC. It is translated as CASSLLSGTRDNEQFF.

The genes are TRBV6-5 and TRBJ2-7; 11 bases are a match to TRBD1. V shed 2 bases and J 2 bases; nucleotides not matched to a gene: 2. The CDR3 sequence is 15 residues long. Looked up from germline, CDR1 is MNHEY and CDR2 is SVGAGI. The CDR3 nucleotides are TGTGCCAGCAGTTACGGGGGACAGGGGGCCTACGAGCAGTACTTC. This encodes CASSYGGQGAYEQYF.

This rearrangement joins TRBV12-3 or TRBV12-4 to TRBJ2-3; TRBD2 might be the D (7 bases). The CDR3 consists of 16 residues. The germline V and J ends were trimmed by 6 bases and 2 bases, with 18 bases remaining between them. Here the CDR3 reads CASRGGGLYPTDTQYF. CDR3 in DNA: TGTGCCAGCAGGGGAGGGGGACTCTACCCCACAGATACGCAGTATTTT.

This clonotype was observed at least ten times. The chain combines TRBV3-1 with TRBJ1-6, with D tentatively TRBD1 (6 bases). This CDR3 spans 14 amino acids. The germline V gene has CDR1 LGHDT and CDR2 YNNKEL (reference sequence). The V gene lost 4 bases and the J gene lost 14 bases, with 18 bases spanning the gap. CDR3 in DNA: TGTGCCAGCAGCCCCAGGGGTATTGCTTCGTCCCTCCACTTT. Its translation is CASSPRGIASSLHF.